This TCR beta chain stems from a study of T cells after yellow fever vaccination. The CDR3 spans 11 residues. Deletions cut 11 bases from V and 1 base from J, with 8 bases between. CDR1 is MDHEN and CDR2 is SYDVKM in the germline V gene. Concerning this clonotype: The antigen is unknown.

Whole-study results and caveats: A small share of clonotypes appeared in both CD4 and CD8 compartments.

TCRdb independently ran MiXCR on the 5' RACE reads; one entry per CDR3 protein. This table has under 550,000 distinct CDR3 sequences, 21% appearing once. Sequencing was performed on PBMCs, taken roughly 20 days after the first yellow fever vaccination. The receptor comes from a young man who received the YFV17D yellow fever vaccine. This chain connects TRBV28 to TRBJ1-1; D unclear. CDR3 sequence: CAAERNTEAFF. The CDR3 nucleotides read TGTGCCGCCGAGAGGAACACTGAAGCTTTCTTT.